The sequence of this T cell receptor (beta chain) was determined in a study of T-cell memory formation after mild COVID-19. Whole-study context: Across donors, TCR clusters were largely donor specific. Points from the study as a whole: Clones contracting day 15 to 85 were balanced CD4/CD8; later expanders leaned CD4+. Largely, contracting CD4+ clones fell within CM and EM, and contracting CD8+ clones within EMRA.

To note about this clonotype: Its antigen is unidentified.

After 5'RACE with constant-segment primers, TCR alpha and TCR beta cDNA libraries carrying sample barcodes and UMIs were obtained. TCRdb fed the 5' RACE reads into MiXCR, producing one record per CDR3 protein. The sample gives about 540,000 distinct CDR3 sequences, 20% of which show up once; 9.5% to 15% is in the top ten. V was clipped by 2 bases and J by 0 bases, with 20 bases between them. The germline V gene has CDR1 LNHNV and CDR2 YYDKDF (reference sequence). CDR3 length equals 20 residues. This receptor was taken from an adult woman who had mild COVID-19 (a few samples of this study predate the infection). Cell type and time point are not known. The chain employs TRBV15 and TRBJ2-6, with TRBD2 as a possible D gene (6 bases). Sequencing used PBMCs or a T cell subset sorted from them (not recorded which). In DNA, the CDR3 is TGTGCCACCAGCAGATCCCCTCCGGGACTTACTATCTCTGGGGCCAACGTCCTGACTTTC. It is translated as CATSRSPPGLTISGANVLTF. Full variable domain (rest looked up from reference TRBV15 and TRBJ2-6): DAMVIQNPRYQVTQFGKPVTLSCSQTLNHNVMYWYQQKSSQAPKLLFHYYDKDFNNEADTPDNFQSRRPNTSFCFLDIRSPGLGDTAMYLCATSRSPPGLTISGANVLTFGAGSRLTVL.